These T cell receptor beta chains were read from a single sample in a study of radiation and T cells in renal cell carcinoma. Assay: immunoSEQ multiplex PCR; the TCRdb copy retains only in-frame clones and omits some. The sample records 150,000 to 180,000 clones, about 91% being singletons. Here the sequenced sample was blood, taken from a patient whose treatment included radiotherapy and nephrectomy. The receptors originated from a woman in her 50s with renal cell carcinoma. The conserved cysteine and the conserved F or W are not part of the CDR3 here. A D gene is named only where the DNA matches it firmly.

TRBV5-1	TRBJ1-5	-	ASSLSGGADQPQH
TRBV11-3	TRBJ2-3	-	ASSLGRVSDTQY
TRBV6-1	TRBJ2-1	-	ASTKGYNEQF
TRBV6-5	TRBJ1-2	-	ASKRRSNYGYT
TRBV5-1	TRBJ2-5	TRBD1	ASRYGTVRSQETQY
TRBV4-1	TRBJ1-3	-	ASSQTLPGRVFGNTIY
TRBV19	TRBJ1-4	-	ASSIGGKKLF
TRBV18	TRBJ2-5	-	ASSPIYGSEETQY
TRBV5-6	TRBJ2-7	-	ASSLWGRDYEQY
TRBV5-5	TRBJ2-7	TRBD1	ASSGRGLTYEQY
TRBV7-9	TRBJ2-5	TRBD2	ASSFSGGKGETQY
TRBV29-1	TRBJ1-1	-	SAEGGETEAF
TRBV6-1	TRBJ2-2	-	ASRPTRGNTGELF
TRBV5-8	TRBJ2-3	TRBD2	ASSGSGRNTDTQY
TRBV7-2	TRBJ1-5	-	ASSLWVEGYQPQH
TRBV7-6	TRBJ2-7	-	ASSPVTIISLLEQY
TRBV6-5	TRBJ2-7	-	ASSYHPTGEQY
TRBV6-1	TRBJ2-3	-	AGTTGPTGTDTQY
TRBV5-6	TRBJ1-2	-	ASSLAGSNYGYT
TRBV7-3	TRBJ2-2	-	ASTPGKGTGELF
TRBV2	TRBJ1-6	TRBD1	ASRGTGVSPLH
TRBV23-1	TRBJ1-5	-	AEARWYQPQH
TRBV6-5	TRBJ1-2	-	ASRNPPEGYGYT
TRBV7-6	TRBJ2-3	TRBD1	ASSLGRQGTDTQY
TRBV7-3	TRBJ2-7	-	ASSLTPFTVAYEQY
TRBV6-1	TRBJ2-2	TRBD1	ASNRDRETGELF
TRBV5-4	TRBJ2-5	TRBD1	ASSILTGGVETQY
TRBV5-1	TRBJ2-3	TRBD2	ASRAALAGGPTDTQY
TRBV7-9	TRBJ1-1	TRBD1	ASSLQGASTEAF
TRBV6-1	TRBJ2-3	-	ASILRGDDTQY
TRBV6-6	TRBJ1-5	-	ASSSVSGVNQPQH
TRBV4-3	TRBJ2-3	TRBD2	ASSQDWGGGFTDTQY
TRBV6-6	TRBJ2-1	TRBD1	ASNQDRVGYDEQF
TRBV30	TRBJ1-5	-	AWSAGNNQPQH
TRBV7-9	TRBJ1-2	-	ASSLEGPIGGYT
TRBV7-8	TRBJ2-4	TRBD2	ASSEGLAGIAKNIQY
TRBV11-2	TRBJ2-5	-	ASSSPGGSRETQY
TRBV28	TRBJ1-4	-	ASSLGRAEEKLF
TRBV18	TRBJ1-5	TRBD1	ASSKTGTGASYSNQPQH